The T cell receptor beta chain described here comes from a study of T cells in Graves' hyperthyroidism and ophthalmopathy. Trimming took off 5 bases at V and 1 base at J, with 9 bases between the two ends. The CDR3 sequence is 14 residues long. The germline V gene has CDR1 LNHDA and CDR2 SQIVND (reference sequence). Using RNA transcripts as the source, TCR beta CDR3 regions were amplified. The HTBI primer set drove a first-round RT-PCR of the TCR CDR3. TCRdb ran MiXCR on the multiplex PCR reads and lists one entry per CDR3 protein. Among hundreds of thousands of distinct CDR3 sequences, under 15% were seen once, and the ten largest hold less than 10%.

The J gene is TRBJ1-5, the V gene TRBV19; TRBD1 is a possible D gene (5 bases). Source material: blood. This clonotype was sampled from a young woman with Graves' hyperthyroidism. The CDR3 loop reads CASSYRDSNQPQHF. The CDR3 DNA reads TGTGCCAGTAGTTACCGGGACAGCAATCAGCCCCAGCATTTT.